This T cell receptor beta chain was documented in a study of blood T cell repertoires in COVID-19. Study-wide context: Sites across the United States, Italy and Spain contributed samples from acute and convalescent COVID-19.

Germline CDR1 is SGHRS and CDR2 is YFSETQ. V gave up 0 bases and J gave up 5 bases; unmatched junction bases: 7. CDR3 length: 16 residues. Using immunoSEQ multiplex PCR, the repertoire was profiled, and TCRdb retains in-frame clones only, with some absent. The data hold about 440,000 clones, with more than 85% observed a single time. V usage is TRBV5-1 and J usage is TRBJ2-3; 9 bases are a match to TRBD2. Sequenced sample: peripheral blood. This clonotype originated in a young woman with acute or convalescent COVID-19. CDR3: CASSLGGGGAGDTQYF. CDR3 in DNA: TGCGCCAGCAGCTTGGGTGGCGGGGGGGCTGGAGATACGCAGTATTTT.